This T cell receptor beta chain was found in a study of blood T cell repertoires in COVID-19. Seattle's cohort entered during active infection and was followed longitudinally. Repertoires were generated with immunoSEQ multiplex PCR, while TCRdb's copy carries only in-frame clones and drops some. The profile shows tens of thousands of clones, around 75% of them singletons. Germline values: CDR1 MNHEY, CDR2 SMNVEV (reference sequence). The V segment lost 4 bases and the J segment 5 bases; nucleotides outside the gene matches: 8. This CDR3 region has 17 residues. V usage is TRBV27 and J usage is TRBJ2-2, with TRBD2 identical over 12 bases. Material: peripheral blood. This receptor was identified in a man aged 70-80 years with COVID-19, enrolled during active disease. The DNA of the CDR3 is TGTGCCAGCAGTTCTCTCGGACTAGCGGGATTAACCGGGGAGCTGTTTTTT. This sequence encodes CASSSLGLAGLTGELFF.